This T cell receptor (beta chain) was recorded in a study of PD-L1 blockade in urothelial cancer. In the study overall: Patients arrived having already received 0 to 3 prior chemotherapy regimens. T cells numbered a median of roughly 150,000 in the blood samples.

Synthetically made TCR analog templates were put into each PCR as spikes. TCRdb's copy holds only in-frame clones and misses some; the assay was immunoSEQ multiplex PCR. The data show roughly 52,000 clones, approximately 85% seen once. There are a few counts of this clone. The germline gives CDR1 SGHKS, CDR2 YYEKEE (reference sequence). This CDR3 has 17 amino acids. V was clipped by 5 bases and J by 2 bases; unmatched bases: 11. The time point is: pretreatment peripheral blood. Between 1 and 8 samples, pretreatment and on-treatment, were given by each patient. This chain uses TRBV5-5 with TRBJ2-3, with 10 nucleotides matching TRBD2. The sequencing here drew on PBMCs, taken around atezolizumab (anti-PD-L1) treatment. The clonotype originates from a man between 65 and 85 years old with urothelial cancer. CDR3 residues: CASRSALAGATTDTQYF. DNA for the CDR3: TGTGCCAGCAGATCAGCCCTAGCGGGAGCCACCACAGATACGCAGTATTTT.